This entry features one TCR beta chain sequence. Its antigen is as yet unknown. Stated time point: recipient sample about 28 days before transplant, after cytoreduction. The assay was immunoSEQ multiplex PCR, and TCRdb's table has in-frame clones only and misses some. The sample lists 15,000 to 20,000 clones; 77% were seen once. The data are from a study of T cell clonotyping in hematopoietic cell transplantation. Findings and limits, study-wide: CD4 and CD8 repertoire contributions could not be separated without sorting.

The V gene's germline CDR1 is SGHVS and CDR2 FQNEAQ. Trimming shortened V by 5 bases and J by 0 bases, and 16 bases separated the two germline ends. CDR3 length: 16 residues. The receptor was isolated from a man between 60 and 70 years old with acute myeloid leukemia. Some clones in this sample may be carry-over from other donors' samples. Sequences were derived from peripheral blood mononuclear cells, sampled before stem cell transplant. This chain uses TRBV7-8 with TRBJ1-1, with a possible D match to TRBD1 (5 bases). CDR3 protein: CASSQKRQPLNTEAFF. The CDR3 bases are TGTGCCAGCAGCCAAAAACGACAGCCTTTGAACACTGAAGCTTTCTTT.